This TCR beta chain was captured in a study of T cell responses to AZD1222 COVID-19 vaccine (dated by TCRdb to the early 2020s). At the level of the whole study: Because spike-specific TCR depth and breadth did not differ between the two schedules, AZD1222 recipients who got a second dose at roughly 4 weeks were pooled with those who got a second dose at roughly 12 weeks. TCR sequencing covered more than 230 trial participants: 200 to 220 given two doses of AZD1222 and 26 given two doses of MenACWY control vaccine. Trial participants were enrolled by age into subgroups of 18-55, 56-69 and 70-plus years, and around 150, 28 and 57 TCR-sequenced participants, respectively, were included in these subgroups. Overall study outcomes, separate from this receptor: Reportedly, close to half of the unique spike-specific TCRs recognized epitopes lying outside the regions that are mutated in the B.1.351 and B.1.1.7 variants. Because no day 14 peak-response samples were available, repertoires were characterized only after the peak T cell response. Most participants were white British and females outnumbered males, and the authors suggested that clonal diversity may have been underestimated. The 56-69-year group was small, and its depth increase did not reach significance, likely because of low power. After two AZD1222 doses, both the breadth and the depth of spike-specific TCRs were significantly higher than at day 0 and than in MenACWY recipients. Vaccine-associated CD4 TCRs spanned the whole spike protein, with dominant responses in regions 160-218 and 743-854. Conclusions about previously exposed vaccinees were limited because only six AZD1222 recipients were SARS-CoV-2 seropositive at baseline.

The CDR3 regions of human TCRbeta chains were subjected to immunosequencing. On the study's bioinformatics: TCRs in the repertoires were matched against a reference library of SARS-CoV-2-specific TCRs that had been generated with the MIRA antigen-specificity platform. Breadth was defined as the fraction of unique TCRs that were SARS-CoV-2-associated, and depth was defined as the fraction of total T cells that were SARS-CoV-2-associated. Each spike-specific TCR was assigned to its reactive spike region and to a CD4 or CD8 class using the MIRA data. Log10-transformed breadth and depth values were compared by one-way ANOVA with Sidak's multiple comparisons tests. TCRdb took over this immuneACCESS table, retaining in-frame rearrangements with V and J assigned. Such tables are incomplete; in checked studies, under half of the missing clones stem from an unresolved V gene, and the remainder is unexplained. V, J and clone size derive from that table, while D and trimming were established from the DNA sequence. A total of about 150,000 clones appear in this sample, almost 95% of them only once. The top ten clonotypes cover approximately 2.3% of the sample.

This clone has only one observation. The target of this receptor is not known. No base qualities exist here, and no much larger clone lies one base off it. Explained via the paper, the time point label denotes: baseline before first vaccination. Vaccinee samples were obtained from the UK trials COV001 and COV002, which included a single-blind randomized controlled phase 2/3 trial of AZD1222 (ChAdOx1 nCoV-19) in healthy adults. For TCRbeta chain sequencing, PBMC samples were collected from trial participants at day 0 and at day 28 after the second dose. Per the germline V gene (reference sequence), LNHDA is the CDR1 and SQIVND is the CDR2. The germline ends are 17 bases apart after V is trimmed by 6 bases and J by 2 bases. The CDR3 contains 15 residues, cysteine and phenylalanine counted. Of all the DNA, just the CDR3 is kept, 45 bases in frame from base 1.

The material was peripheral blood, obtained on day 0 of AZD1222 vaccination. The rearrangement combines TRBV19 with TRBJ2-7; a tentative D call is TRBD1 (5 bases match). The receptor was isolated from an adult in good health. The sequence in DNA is TGTGCCAGTAGCCGGACATTCGAGCCTACCTACGAGCAGTACTTC. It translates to CASSRTFEPTYEQYF.